Listed below are T cell receptor beta chains from one sample, sequenced in a study of shared clonotypes between healthy human individuals. Clones were read by immunoSEQ multiplex PCR, and TCRdb kept only the in-frame ones, dropping some. The sample has millions of clones, approximately 94% seen once. The source material was naive CD8+ T cells from PBMCs. Every receptor here comes from a man between 18 and 35 years old in good health. Some clones in this sample may be carry-over from other donors' samples. The CDR3 runs from the conserved cysteine through the conserved F or W. Each record gives: J gene, CDR3 length, V gene, D gene, CDR3 protein. A D gene is named only where the DNA matches it firmly.

j_gene: TRBJ2-2; len: 15; v_gene: TRBV11-2; d_gene: NA; CDR3aa: CASSGLRANTGELFF
j_gene: TRBJ2-2; len: 14; v_gene: TRBV28; d_gene: NA; CDR3aa: CASSRFATTGELFF
j_gene: TRBJ2-7; len: 16; v_gene: TRBV4-1; d_gene: TRBD2; CDR3aa: CASSQDRLAGIYEQYF
j_gene: TRBJ1-1; len: 14; v_gene: TRBV4-1; d_gene: NA; CDR3aa: CASSQKPGDTEAFF
j_gene: TRBJ2-1; len: 14; v_gene: TRBV19; d_gene: NA; CDR3aa: CASSDEQDFLIQFF
j_gene: TRBJ2-1; len: 14; v_gene: TRBV6-6; d_gene: TRBD2; CDR3aa: CASSYASGVYEQFF
j_gene: TRBJ2-1; len: 13; v_gene: TRBV27; d_gene: NA; CDR3aa: CASSLYGDNEQFF
j_gene: TRBJ1-1; len: 13; v_gene: TRBV4-3; d_gene: NA; CDR3aa: CASSPTGFTEAFF
j_gene: TRBJ1-1; len: 14; v_gene: TRBV30; d_gene: NA; CDR3aa: CAWSGRGWARDTFF
j_gene: TRBJ1-2; len: 14; v_gene: TRBV7-9; d_gene: NA; CDR3aa: CASSLVDRRYGYTF
j_gene: TRBJ2-2; len: 18; v_gene: TRBV5-4; d_gene: TRBD1; CDR3aa: CASSFGSLGQVNTGELFF
j_gene: TRBJ2-7; len: 14; v_gene: TRBV11-3; d_gene: NA; CDR3aa: CASSLIEGSYEQYF
j_gene: TRBJ2-1; len: 18; v_gene: TRBV29-1; d_gene: TRBD2; CDR3aa: CSVGLIGRSGSSYNEQFF
j_gene: TRBJ1-1; len: 12; v_gene: TRBV9; d_gene: NA; CDR3aa: CASSVDDAEAFF
j_gene: TRBJ2-1; len: 16; v_gene: TRBV2; d_gene: TRBD2; CDR3aa: CASSRLAGGSDNEQFF
j_gene: TRBJ1-2; len: 18; v_gene: TRBV9; d_gene: TRBD1; CDR3aa: CASSRGTGKKEKDYGYTF
j_gene: TRBJ2-4; len: 12; v_gene: TRBV7-9; d_gene: NA; CDR3aa: CASSPSGNIQYF